A single sample gave rise to the 10 T cell receptor beta chains below, sequenced in a study of T cells after yellow fever vaccination. TCRdb fed the 5' RACE reads into MiXCR, producing one record per CDR3 protein. This table holds 500,000 to 700,000 distinct CDR3 sequences, around 21% found once. This material consisted of PBMCs, taken 15 days after the yellow fever booster vaccination. Receptors originate from a man younger than 45 who received the YFV17D yellow fever vaccine.

The chain joins TRBV7-6 to TRBJ1-2, with TRBD1 as a possible D gene (5 bases). V gave up 4 bases and J gave up 8 bases, with 20 bases separating them. The CDR3 covers 15 residues. Germline values: CDR1 SGHVS, CDR2 FNYEAQ. The CDR3 protein is CASSSTGRAGRGYTF. The CDR3 nucleotides are TGTGCCAGCAGCTCCACGGGCAGGGCCGGTAGGGGCTACACCTTC.

This clonotype appeared many times. The chain employs TRBV7-2 and TRBJ2-7; the D is unclear. CDR1 is SGHTA, CDR2 FQGNSA, per germline. V was shortened by 5 bases and J by 1 base, with 18 bases between the two germline ends. The CDR3 runs to 16 residues. CDR3 coding DNA: TGTGCCAGCAGCACCCGAGCAGGCGCCTCATCCTACGAGCAGTACTTC. This gives the protein CASSTRAGASSYEQYF.

There are a few counts of this clonotype. The chain uses TRBV6-6 and TRBJ2-5; TRBD1 or TRBD2 may be the D gene (5 bases each). The V end was cut by 10 bases, the J end by 3 bases, with 12 bases between. The CDR3 is 12 amino acids. Germline assignment: CDR1 MNHNY and CDR2 SVGAGI (reference sequence). The CDR3: CATSLGEETQYF. CDR3 coding DNA: TGTGCCACCTCACTAGGGGAAGAGACCCAGTACTTC.

This clonotype was seen a few times. Here the CDR3 reads CASSPERGTGELFF. DNA of the CDR3: TGTGCCAGCAGCCCCGAAAGGGGTACCGGGGAGCTGTTTTTT. V is TRBV4-2 and J is TRBJ2-2, with D maybe TRBD1 (5 bases). V lost 4 bases and J 5 bases, leaving 11 bases between the germline ends. The CDR3 extends over 14 amino acids. Germline V CDR1 and CDR2: LGHNA, YNFKEQ.

The chain joins TRBV5-1 to TRBJ2-7; a possible D gene is TRBD2 (6 bases). The V end lost 1 base, the J end lost 1 base, and 12 bases lay between the germline ends. This CDR3 is built from 15 residues. CDR1 is SGHRS, CDR2 YFSETQ, per germline. The CDR3, as DNA: TGCGCCAGCAGCTTGTCTACGGGAGAATCCTACGAGCAGTACTTC. Translating it yields CASSLSTGESYEQYF.

The V and J genes are TRBV12-3 or TRBV12-4 and TRBJ2-6, with a weak D call TRBD1 (6 bases). V was trimmed by 5 bases and J by 0 bases, leaving 17 bases between them. This CDR3 comprises 18 residues. DNA for the CDR3: TGTGCCAGCAGTCCGCTACGACAGGTTTCCTCTGGGGCCAACGTCCTGACTTTC. Translating it yields CASSPLRQVSSGANVLTF.

This chain's CDR3 is CATSGSTGDTQYF. The DNA of the CDR3 is TGTGCCACCAGCGGGAGTACCGGGGATACGCAGTATTTT. This rearrangement joins TRBV15 to TRBJ2-3, with D perhaps TRBD2 (5 bases). V dropped 5 bases and J dropped 6 bases, with 12 bases sitting between them. This CDR3 region has 13 residues. Germline values: CDR1 LNHNV, CDR2 YYDKDF (reference sequence).

Worth noting for this clonotype: Given a much more abundant clone one base away, this may be a read error. This chain joins TRBV18 and TRBJ2-5; D possibly uses TRBD1 or TRBD2 (5 bases each). CDR3 length equals 15 residues. Germline V lookup: CDR1 KGHSH, CDR2 LQKENI. The CDR3 DNA reads TGTGCCAGCTCACTGCTCGGGACCGAGGGAGAGATCCAGTACTTC. Its protein is CASSLLGTEGEIQYF.

The CDR3 reads CSALASYEQYF. In DNA, the CDR3 is TGCAGCGCCCTGGCGAGCTACGAGCAGTACTTC. V gene TRBV29-1 combines with J gene TRBJ2-7; D uncertain. The V gene's germline CDR1 is SQVTM and CDR2 ANQGSEA. This CDR3 region has 11 residues. V lost 7 bases and J lost 3, with 10 bases in between.

This clonotype has only a few counts. Here the CDR3 DNA reads TGCAGTGCTGTTTCCCGCGCCGAAACCTACGAGCAGTACTTC. It specifies CSAVSRAETYEQYF. V usage is TRBV20-1 and J usage is TRBJ2-7; D is uncertain. Looked up from germline, CDR1 is DFQATT and CDR2 is SNEGSKA (reference sequence). V was shortened by 5 bases and J by 2 bases, with 16 bases between the two germline ends. There are 14 residues in the CDR3.